A single sample is the source of the 9 T cell receptor beta chains below, sequenced in a study of CD8 T cells in Susac syndrome. After extraction with the RNeasy kit, roughly 0.5 to 1 ug of the RNA was reverse transcribed using random hexamers. From the immunoSEQ multiplex PCR reads, TCRdb called clonotypes with MiXCR, one entry per CDR3 protein. The repertoire holds 150,000 or so distinct CDR3 sequences, about 96% seen once, with roughly 0.12% in the top ten. Sequenced sample: CD4+ T cells from PBMCs. The receptors were gathered from a human donor with Susac syndrome.

The genes are TRBV6-5 and TRBJ2-5; D ambiguous. CDR3 length: 13 residues. Germline V gene sequence: CDR1 MNHEY, CDR2 SVGAGI. V was shortened by 5 bases and J by 5 bases, with 12 bases between the two germline ends. CDR3 sequence: CASSPFKLETQYF. The DNA for the CDR3 is TGTGCCAGCAGTCCATTTAAGCTGGAGACCCAGTACTTC.

The chain recombines TRBV23-1 with TRBJ2-1; 8 bases match TRBD2. TRBV23-1 is recorded as an ORF, its role being uncertain. V lost 1 base to trimming and J lost 0 bases; unmatched junction nucleotides: 8. The CDR3 is 18 residues long. CDR3 loop: CASSQLAGWASSYNEQFF. The CDR3 nucleotides read TGCGCCAGCAGTCAATTAGCGGGGTGGGCTAGCTCCTACAATGAGCAGTTCTTC.

V and J are TRBV30 and TRBJ1-1; D not resolved. Trimming took off 0 bases at V and 11 bases at J, with 10 bases between the two ends. Per the germline V gene, CDR1 is GTSNPN and CDR2 is SVGIG (reference sequence). CDR3 length equals 11 residues. Here the CDR3 reads CAWSVGLNAFF. As DNA, the CDR3 is TGTGCCTGGAGTGTGGGTCTGAATGCTTTCTTT. The whole variable domain, filled in from reference TRBV30 and TRBJ1-1, reads SQTIHQWPATLVQPVGSPLSLECTVEGTSNPNLYWYRQAAGRGLQLLFYSVGIGQISSEVPQNLSASRPQDRQFILSSKKLLLSDSGFYLCAWSVGLNAFFGQGTRLTVV.

CDR3 nucleotides: TGTGCCAGCAGTTTAGGGGTCGGACACAACACAGATACGCAGTATTTT. This encodes CASSLGVGHNTDTQYF. The chain is built from TRBV12-3 or TRBV12-4 and TRBJ2-3; D may be TRBD1 (5 bases). V was pared by 1 base and J by 2 bases, with 13 bases between. The CDR3 is 16 residues long.

The chain employs TRBV7-9 and TRBJ1-2; TRBD1 aligns across 8 bases. Trimming removed 2 bases from V and 8 bases from J; junction bases left unmatched: 7. The CDR3 spans 14 residues. Germline V lookup: CDR1 SEHNR, CDR2 FQNEAQ (reference sequence). CDR3 protein: CASSLQTGAGGYTF. The CDR3 DNA follows: TGTGCCAGCAGCTTACAGACAGGGGCCGGGGGCTACACCTTC.

This chain uses TRBV9 with TRBJ1-5, with unresolved D. The length of the CDR3 is 14 residues. V lost 3 bases, J lost 7 bases, and 14 bases lay in between. CDR1 is SGDLS and CDR2 is YYNGEE in the germline V gene. The CDR3 DNA reads as TGTGCCAGCAGCGAGGGTAATTTTGGCCAGCCCCAGCATTTT. Amino acid sequence: CASSEGNFGQPQHF. Based on the CDR3 plus reference TRBV9 and TRBJ1-5, the full variable domain is DSGVTQTPKHLITATGQRVTLRCSPRSGDLSVYWYQQSLDQGLQFLIQYYNGEERAKGNILERFSAQQFPDLHSELNLSSLELGDSALYFCASSEGNFGQPQHFGDGTRLSIL.

V is TRBV5-4 and J is TRBJ2-7; no reliable D call. This CDR3 comprises 15 residues. Germline CDR1 is SGHNT and CDR2 is YYREEE (reference sequence). The germline V and J ends were trimmed by 0 bases and 0 bases, with 10 bases remaining between them. The CDR3 region is CASSLDWGYSYEQYF. CDR3 coding DNA: TGTGCCAGCAGCTTGGATTGGGGATACTCCTACGAGCAGTACTTC.

The genes are TRBV5-6 and TRBJ1-2; 10 bases map to TRBD1. V shed 3 bases, J shed 3 bases, and the junction held 2 bases outside the gene matches. The CDR3 has 14 amino acids. Looked up from germline, CDR1 is SGHDT and CDR2 is YYEEEE. The CDR3 bases are TGTGCCAGCAGCTCGGGACAGGGGTACTATGGCTACACCTTC. Amino acid sequence: CASSSGQGYYGYTF. The full variable domain, in which reference TRBV5-6 and TRBJ1-2 provide the parts outside the CDR3, is DAGVTQSPTHLIKTRGQQVTLRCSPKSGHDTVSWYQQALGQGPQFIFQYYEEEERQRGNFPDRFSGHQFPNYSSELNVNALLLGDSALYLCASSSGQGYYGYTFGSGTRLTVV.

The chain carries TRBV28 and TRBJ2-7, with 8 bases matching TRBD1. The junction had 7 bases not matched to a gene; V was cut back by 3 bases and J by 6 bases. CDR3 size: 14 residues. Germline V gives CDR1 MDHEN, CDR2 SYDVKM. This CDR3 is CASSFGTGRREQYV. The CDR3 nucleotides read TGTGCCAGCAGTTTTGGGACAGGAAGGCGCGAGCAGTACGTC.